These T cell receptor beta chains were read from a single sample in a study of cytomegalovirus exposure and HLA in healthy donors. The repertoire was sequenced with immunoSEQ multiplex PCR; TCRdb's copy has only in-frame clones and lacks some. In all, the sample yields about 44,000 clones. Sequences were obtained from PBMCs. These receptors all come from a male donor in good health and CMV-seronegative. CDR3s include the opening cysteine and the closing phenylalanine or tryptophan. The D gene is left open where the match is weak. A row's size may be missing; if present it is once, few, many or a size class.

d_call,j_call,clone_size,v_call,cdr3_nt,cdr3_aa
NA,TRBJ2-1,NA,TRBV5-6,TGTGCCAGCAGCTTGGTCCGCGGTGAGCAGTTCTTC,CASSLVRGEQFF
TRBD1,TRBJ1-6,NA,TRBV6-6,TGTGCCAGCAGGAGTCAGGGGGATTCACCCCTCCACTTT,CASRSQGDSPLHF
TRBD2,TRBJ2-1,NA,TRBV5-1,TGCGCCAGCAGCTGGACTAGCGGGAGTCCTTCTTACTACAATGAGCAGTTCTTC,CASSWTSGSPSYYNEQFF
NA,TRBJ1-4,NA,TRBV30,TGTGCCTTGCCCAGAGGGGGGGGAGGTGAAAAACTGTTTTTT,CALPRGGGGEKLFF
TRBD1,TRBJ1-2,NA,TRBV19,TGTGCCAGTAGTATTCCTTTCACAGGGGGCTCTTACTATGGCTACACCTTC,CASSIPFTGGSYYGYTF
TRBD2,TRBJ2-2,NA,TRBV6-5,TGTGCCAGCAATCCCGGGAGGGCCTACACCGGGGAGCTGTTTTTT,CASNPGRAYTGELFF
NA,TRBJ2-3,NA,TRBV30,TGTGCCTGGGCGAGCCGGACAGATACGCAGTATTTT,CAWASRTDTQYF
TRBD1,TRBJ2-7,NA,TRBV6-1,TGTGCCAGCATTCCCCGCGACAGGGTCTACGAGCAGTACTTC,CASIPRDRVYEQYF
TRBD1,TRBJ1-2,NA,TRBV5-1,TGCGCCAGCAGCTCCACCGGGACAGTCCCCTACACCTTC,CASSSTGTVPYTF
TRBD2,TRBJ2-3,NA,TRBV5-1,TGCGCCAGCAGCTTCGGTGCTAGCGGGAGGGCAGATACGCAGTATTTT,CASSFGASGRADTQYF
NA,TRBJ2-3,NA,TRBV10-2,TGCGCCAGCAGTGAGTCCCGACAGACAGATACGCAGTATTTT,CASSESRQTDTQYF
TRBD2,TRBJ2-3,NA,TRBV7-6,TGTGCCAGCAGTGGACTAGGAAGCACAGATACGCAGTATTTT,CASSGLGSTDTQYF
NA,TRBJ1-5,NA,TRBV30,TGTGCCTGGAGTGTACAACGGGGTCAGCCCCAGCATTTT,CAWSVQRGQPQHF
TRBD1,TRBJ1-1,NA,TRBV4-1,TGCGCCAGCAGCAACAGGGGTCTGAGGGCTTCGAGGACTGAAGCTTTCTTT,CASSNRGLRASRTEAFF
NA,TRBJ2-6,medium-sized,TRBV4-3,TGCGCCAGCAGCCAAAGAACAGGTTCTGGGGCCAACGTCCTGACTTTC,CASSQRTGSGANVLTF
TRBD2,TRBJ2-2,NA,TRBV30,TGTGCCTGGGCTAGCGGGTTCACCGGGGAGCTGTTTTTT,CAWASGFTGELFF
NA,TRBJ2-2,NA,TRBV12-5,TGTGCTAGTGGTTTGGCAACTTTCGGGCAGGACTCCGGGGAGCTGTTTTTT,CASGLATFGQDSGELFF
TRBD1,TRBJ1-2,NA,TRBV4-1,TGCGCCAGCAGTGACAGGGCAAAGAGGGGTGGCTACACCTTC,CASSDRAKRGGYTF
NA,TRBJ1-1,NA,TRBV18,TGTGCCAGCTCATCGAACCGGGCAGGGGTAGCGGGGGGCACTGAAGCTTTCTTT,CASSSNRAGVAGGTEAFF
NA,TRBJ1-5,NA,TRBV5-8,TGTGCCAGCAGCTTCCATGCCAGGGGCGCCAGCAATCAGCCCCAGCATTTT,CASSFHARGASNQPQHF
TRBD2,TRBJ2-1,NA,TRBV7-8,TGTGCCAGCAGCGAGCGGGAGAGCTCCTACAATGAGCAGTTCTTC,CASSERESSYNEQFF
TRBD1,TRBJ2-2,NA,TRBV7-2,TGTGCCAGCAGGCCACAGGCAGGGGGAACCGGGGAGCTGTTTTTT,CASRPQAGGTGELFF
TRBD2,TRBJ2-1,NA,TRBV29-1,TGCAGCGTTGAGCGCCTAGCGGGAAGAAATGAGCAGTTCTTC,CSVERLAGRNEQFF